This entry features one T cell receptor (beta chain) sequence. Its binding antigen is unknown. No much larger clone is present one base from it, and per-base qualities are unavailable. Based on the germline V gene, the CDR1 and CDR2 sequences are MDHEN and SYDVKM. From cysteine to phenylalanine, the CDR3 is 13 amino acids long. Only the CDR3 DNA stays, 39 bases, in frame from base 1. The junction shows trimming of 4 bases on V and 2 bases on J, plus 8 bases between the germline ends. The library was made by the immunoSEQ multiplex PCR assay. Adaptive Biotechnologies carried out high-throughput TCR-beta CDR3 sequencing of genomic DNA for most patients. In the paper's pipeline: Adaptive's ImmunoSEQ software supplied the TCR sequencing data for 15 to 20 patients, while MiXCR and VDJtools were used to process a few other patients. CDR3 nucleotide sequences shared by donor and recipient were removed because the origin of these sequences could not be assigned. To count as alloreactive, a clone needed at least 2-fold expansion over unstimulated cells and a minimum CFSE-low frequency of 0.002% (template counts) or 0.001% (read counts). Clones detected in sequenced pre-transplant spleen, lymph node, or MLR CFSE-low populations of the donor or recipient were defined as mappable. The cumulative frequency of alloreactive clones was calculated as a percentage of all sequences, weighted by copy number. TCRdb re-hosts the immuneACCESS table, in-frame sequences only. Its copies lack some clones; in the studies checked, an unresolved V gene accounts for under half of them, and the cause for the rest is not known. That table furnishes V, J and clone size, whereas the DNA furnished D and trimming. This sample has some 15,000 clones in its table, and about 94% of those were observed once. About 0.71% of the sample rests with the top ten.

The data were obtained in a study of graft-versus-host responses after intestinal transplantation (dated by TCRdb to the early 2020s). About the investigation overall: The transplants that recipients got were multivisceral, liver-intestinal, or isolated intestinal. Every recipient was given anti-thymocyte globulin induction, followed by 2 to 3 years of maintenance tacrolimus and steroids. Graft-versus-host and host-versus-graft alloreactive T cell clones were tracked in the graft, circulation and bone marrow after intestinal transplantation using bulk TCR-beta CDR3 sequencing. Alloreactive clones were identified by sequencing pre-transplant mixed lymphocyte reaction products and comparing them with unstimulated pre-transplant donor and recipient T cells. The cohort enrolled 24 intestinal transplant recipients, one of whom was a retransplant, and a few patients without pretransplant specimens were excluded. Donor T cell macrochimerism was defined as a peak of at least 4% donor T cells among recipient peripheral blood mononuclear cells. Instead of going to the commercial service, samples from a few later patients were sequenced in-house on an Illumina MiSeq and processed with MiXCR.

In the first month after transplant, blood samples were collected up to 4 times, and after that at least monthly when available. The full study reports these points: Early after transplant, declines in HvG clones were associated with peak levels of circulating GvH clones. The relatively low number and heterogeneity of intestinal transplant patients limited the conclusions. GvH clones were detected in recipient bone marrow, and some of these GvH clones were observed earlier in ileal mucosa or blood, consistent with an intestinal mucosal origin. In the allografts of patients with donor T cell macrochimerism, GvH to HvG T cell clonal ratios were high.

This receptor chain uses TRBV28 and TRBJ1-2; too little of a D gene remains to name it. The receptor comes from a human patient who received an intestinal transplant, so some T cells may come from the graft donor. The sequenced sample was PBMCs, obtained 9 days after transplant. The CDR3 region has the sequence CASSSGGNYGYTF. The DNA is TGTGCCAGCAGTTCTGGAGGCAACTATGGCTACACCTTC.